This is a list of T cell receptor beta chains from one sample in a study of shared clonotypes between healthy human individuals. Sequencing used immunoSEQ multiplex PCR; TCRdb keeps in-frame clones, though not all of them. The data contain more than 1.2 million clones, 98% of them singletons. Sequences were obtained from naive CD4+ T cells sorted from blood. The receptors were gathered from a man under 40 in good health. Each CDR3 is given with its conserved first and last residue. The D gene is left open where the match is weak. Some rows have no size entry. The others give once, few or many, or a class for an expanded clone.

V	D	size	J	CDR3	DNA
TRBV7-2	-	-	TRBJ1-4	CASSLGLNRNEKLFF	TGTGCCAGCAGCTTAGGGTTGAATAGAAATGAAAAACTGTTTTTT
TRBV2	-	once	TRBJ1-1	CASSEAPLGSLHTEAFF	TGTGCCAGCAGTGAAGCTCCCCTAGGGTCCCTCCACACTGAAGCTTTCTTT
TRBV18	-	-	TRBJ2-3	CASSPIQTSTDTQYF	TGTGCCAGCTCACCAATTCAGACTAGCACAGATACGCAGTATTTT
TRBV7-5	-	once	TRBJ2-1	CVRRGISSYNEQFF	TGTGTAAGAAGGGGAATAAGCTCCTACAATGAGCAGTTCTTC
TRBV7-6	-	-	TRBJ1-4	CASSLVVSRAGNEKLFF	TGTGCCAGCAGCTTAGTGGTATCCCGGGCCGGTAATGAAAAACTGTTTTTT
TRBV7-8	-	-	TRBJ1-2	CASTPLPEGSYGYTF	TGTGCCAGCACCCCCTTACCCGAGGGCAGCTATGGCTACACCTTC
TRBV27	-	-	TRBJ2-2	CASSWGVTGELFF	TGTGCCAGCAGTTGGGGGGTCACCGGGGAGCTGTTTTTT
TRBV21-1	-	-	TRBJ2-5	CASSAFEETQYF	TGTGCCAGCAGCGCCTTCGAGGAGACCCAGTACTTC
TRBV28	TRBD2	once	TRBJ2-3	CASSYGGGENTQYF	TGTGCCAGCAGTTATGGCGGGGGGGAGAATACGCAGTATTTT
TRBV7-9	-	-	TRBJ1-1	CASRTDDRRAFF	TGTGCCAGCCGGACCGACGATAGGAGAGCTTTCTTT
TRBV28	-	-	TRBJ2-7	CASSLLGAGEQYF	TGTGCCAGCAGTTTACTTGGTGCCGGCGAGCAGTACTTC
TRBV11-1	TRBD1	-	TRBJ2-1	CASSRDRVGNEQFF	TGTGCCAGCAGCCGGGACAGGGTTGGCAATGAGCAGTTCTTC
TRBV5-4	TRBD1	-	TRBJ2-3	CASSSKDRDDTQYF	TGTGCCAGCAGCTCAAAGGACAGGGATGATACGCAGTATTTT
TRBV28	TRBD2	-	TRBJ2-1	CASSLQAGGQFF	TGTGCCAGCAGTTTACAAGCGGGGGGACAGTTCTTC